Presented here are 25 T cell receptor beta chains from one specimen sequenced in a study of memory CD4+ T cells and cytomegalovirus serostatus. The sort gate was single viable CD3+CD4+CD8-CD45RO+ cells for memory CD4+ T cells. The method was immunoSEQ multiplex PCR; TCRdb's version includes in-frame clones alone and lacks a portion of them. The sample holds tens of thousands of clones, around 82% seen once. The sequenced sample was memory CD4+ T cells from blood. The receptors stem from an adult in good health and CMV-seronegative. Some clones in this sample may be carry-over from other donors' samples.

The chain uses TRBV28 and TRBJ1-1; 7 bases line up with TRBD1. V gave up 5 bases and J gave up 6 bases; unmatched junction bases: 12. There are 15 residues in the CDR3. Germline CDR1 is MDHEN and CDR2 is SYDVKM. CDR3 DNA sequence: TGTGCCAGCAGTCCCGGTTATCGACAGGGAGCTGAAGCTTTCTTT. It specifies CASSPGYRQGAEAFF. The full variable domain, in which reference TRBV28 and TRBJ1-1 provide the parts outside the CDR3, is DVKVTQSSRYLVKRTGEKVFLECVQDMDHENMFWYRQDPGLGLRLIYFSYDVKMKEKGDIPEGYSVSREKKERFSLILESASTNQTSMYLCASSPGYRQGAEAFFGQGTRLTVV.

Concerning this clone: The sample carries other DNA sequences with the same CDR3. For the CDR3, the DNA is TGTGCCACCAGCAGAGAGCGGACAGGAAACTATGGCTACACCTTC. Amino acids: CATSRERTGNYGYTF. The chain couples TRBV15 to TRBJ1-2; 7 bases fit TRBD1. CDR3 length equals 15 residues. V lost 0 bases, J lost 2 bases, and 3 bases stayed unmatched. Germline CDR1 LNHNV, CDR2 YYDKDF (reference sequence).

The chain combines TRBV28 with TRBJ1-5, with D maybe TRBD1 (5 bases). Germline V gene lookup returns CDR1 MDHEN and CDR2 SYDVKM. V lost 2 bases, J lost 1 base, and 15 bases lay in between. The CDR3 extends over 17 amino acids. CDR3 nucleotide sequence: TGTGCCAGCAGTTTAGAGTCCGGGGCCCGAAGCAATCAGCCCCAGCATTTT. As protein: CASSLESGARSNQPQHF.

The V gene is TRBV2, the J gene TRBJ2-5; weak D call: TRBD1 (5 bases). CDR1 and CDR2 from the germline V gene are SNHLY and FYNNEI. V lost 4 bases and J lost 7, with 13 bases in between. CDR3 length: 13 amino acids. The DNA for the CDR3 is TGTGCCAGCAGTGGGGGCCCTTTCGGGACCCAGTACTTC. This codes for CASSGGPFGTQYF.

This sequence joins TRBV27 and TRBJ1-5; D call uncertain. Germline V lookup: CDR1 MNHEY, CDR2 SMNVEV (reference sequence). Between the trimmed V and J ends, which lost 5 bases and 0 bases, there was a span of 5 bases. The CDR3 spans 13 residues. The DNA for the CDR3 is TGTGCCAGCAGTAAAAATAGCAATCAGCCCCAGCATTTT. It is translated as CASSKNSNQPQHF.

The chain couples TRBV29-1 to TRBJ1-2; D might be TRBD1 (6 bases). Germline-derived CDR1 and CDR2 are SQVTM and ANQGSEA. V dropped 7 bases and J dropped 2 bases, with 17 bases sitting between them. CDR3 length: 14 residues. CDR3 sequence reads: CSARARGLNYGYTF. For the CDR3, the DNA is TGCAGCGCCAGGGCCAGGGGCCTAAACTATGGCTACACCTTC.

V and J are TRBV5-1 and TRBJ2-7; 9 positions match TRBD2. This CDR3 is 18 amino acids long. V lost 2 bases to trimming and J lost 3 bases; unmatched junction nucleotides: 15. The germline CDR1 and CDR2 sequences are SGHRS and YFSETQ. CDR3: CASSLGTSGLKRDYEQYF. For the CDR3, the DNA is TGCGCCAGCAGCTTAGGTACTAGCGGGTTAAAAAGGGACTACGAGCAGTACTTC.

V and J are TRBV2 and TRBJ1-6; D remains unclear. CDR3 length equals 14 residues. The germline gives CDR1 SNHLY, CDR2 FYNNEI. Between the trimmed V and J ends, which lost 2 bases and 10 bases, there was a span of 12 bases. CDR3 nucleotide sequence: TGTGCCAGCAGTGAAACCTCCTCAGGATCACCCCTCCACTTT. The encoded protein is CASSETSSGSPLHF.

V usage is TRBV5-4 and J usage is TRBJ1-1; 8 bases match TRBD1. J lost 2 bases, V lost 1 base, and 10 bases had no gene match. The CDR3 is 17 residues long. Germline values: CDR1 SGHNT, CDR2 YYREEE (reference sequence). The CDR3 reads CASSLFPRTGINTEAFF. DNA for the CDR3: TGTGCCAGCAGCTTGTTCCCTCGGACAGGGATTAACACTGAAGCTTTCTTT.

The V gene is TRBV5-5, the J gene TRBJ1-6; D unclear. The germline V gene has CDR1 SGHKS and CDR2 YYEKEE (reference sequence). V lost 4 bases to trimming and J lost 5 bases, with 10 bases between them. The CDR3 is 14 amino acids. The CDR3 coding sequence is TGTGCCAGCAGCCGGGCCGCCGATAATTCACCCCTCCACTTT. Translating gives CASSRAADNSPLHF.

The rearrangement uses TRBV2 and TRBJ2-3; TRBD2 matches at 7 bases. Germline V gene lookup returns CDR1 SNHLY and CDR2 FYNNEI. The CDR3 has 16 amino acids. The trim removed 5 bases at V and 0 bases at J, leaving 8 bases unmatched. In DNA form, the CDR3 reads TGTGCCAGCAGTTCTCAACTTAGCGGGAGCACAGATACGCAGTATTTT. Translated: CASSSQLSGSTDTQYF.

The chain combines TRBV7-2 with TRBJ2-2; 8 bases are a match to TRBD2. The length of the CDR3 is 18 residues. J gave up 6 bases and V 2 bases, and 14 bases lay outside the gene matches. CDR1 is SGHTA, CDR2 FQGNSA, per germline. The CDR3 reads CASSLKAILAAVAGELFF. The CDR3 nucleotides read TGTGCCAGCAGCTTAAAGGCCATACTAGCGGCCGTGGCCGGGGAGCTGTTTTTT.

This clone was detected only once. The chain carries TRBV29-1 and TRBJ2-2, with 7 nucleotides matching TRBD1. J was trimmed by 7 bases and V by 6 bases; bases with no gene match: 5. Germline values: CDR1 SQVTM, CDR2 ANQGSEA. The CDR3 has 12 residues. The CDR3: CSVVRGRGELFF. The CDR3, as DNA: TGCAGCGTAGTAAGGGGGCGCGGGGAGCTGTTTTTT.

This rearrangement joins TRBV6-6 to TRBJ1-2, with TRBD1 matching 10 bases. The CDR3 spans 13 residues. V gave up 11 bases and J gave up 1 base; unmatched junction bases: 4. Germline CDR1 reads MNHNY; CDR2 reads SVGAGI (reference sequence). CDR3 bases: TGTGCCTCCCGGGACAGGGGTAACTATGGCTACACCTTC. Protein sequence: CASRDRGNYGYTF.

This chain connects TRBV14 to TRBJ2-7, with 8 positions matching TRBD2. With 1 base clipped from V and 0 bases from J, the junction kept 5 bases outside the gene matches. The CDR3 sequence is 16 residues long. Germline V gene lookup returns CDR1 SGHDN and CDR2 FVKESK. The CDR3 here is CASSQAGLAGSYEQYF. CDR3 DNA: TGTGCCAGCAGCCAAGCAGGGCTAGCGGGCTCCTACGAGCAGTACTTC.

This chain joins TRBV10-3 and TRBJ1-4; D call uncertain. Looked up from germline, CDR1 is ENHRY and CDR2 is SYGVKD. The CDR3 is 15 amino acids. Deletions cut 0 bases from V and 4 bases from J, with 9 bases between. CDR3 sequence reads: CAISESGMVNEKLFF. The CDR3 coding sequence is TGTGCCATCAGTGAGTCTGGCATGGTTAATGAAAAACTGTTTTTT.

J is TRBJ1-1 and V is TRBV7-9, with 7 bases lining up with TRBD1. V trimming: 0 bases; J trimming: 7 bases; junction bases outside the gene matches: 5. Germline V gene data show CDR1 as SEHNR and CDR2 as FQNEAQ (reference sequence). The CDR3 is 14 residues long. CDR3 sequence reads: CASSLAHRGNEAFF. The CDR3 DNA reads as TGTGCCAGCAGCTTAGCGCACAGGGGCAATGAAGCTTTCTTT.

V usage is TRBV29-1 and J usage is TRBJ2-3, with 8 bases that match TRBD1. The CDR3 consists of 15 residues. V was clipped by 4 bases and J by 3 bases; unmatched bases: 9. In germline, CDR1 is SQVTM, CDR2 ANQGSEA. CDR3 residues: CSVAPTGAWTDTQYF. CDR3 bases: TGCAGCGTTGCTCCGACAGGGGCGTGGACAGATACGCAGTATTTT.

The chain couples TRBV7-9 to TRBJ1-2; 9 bases align to TRBD1. This CDR3 is 16 amino acids long. V trimming: 6 bases; J trimming: 2 bases; junction bases outside the gene matches: 10. Germline V lookup: CDR1 SEHNR, CDR2 FQNEAQ (reference sequence). CDR3 sequence: CASSRQVGQGNYGYTF. In nucleotides, the CDR3 is TGTGCCAGCAGTAGACAAGTTGGACAGGGGAACTATGGCTACACCTTC.

About this clone: Mismatch with germline at one junction end may stem from a read error. The rearrangement links TRBV7-9 to TRBJ1-4; D is unresolved. The CDR3 extends over 14 amino acids. Germline loops: CDR1 SEHNR, CDR2 FQNEAQ (reference sequence). The CDR3 reads CASGLAATNEKLFF. CDR3 bases: TGTGCCAGCGGCTTGGCAGCAACTAATGAAAAACTGTTTTTT.

The chain joins TRBV10-3 to TRBJ2-3, with TRBD2 matching 8 bases. The CDR3 loop spans 15 amino acids. V lost 7 bases, J lost 0 bases, and 6 bases stayed unmatched. CDR1 and CDR2 (germline): ENHRY, SYGVKD. The CDR3 nucleotides are TGTGCCATCAAGGGTGAGCGGGAGAGCACAGATACGCAGTATTTT. This sequence encodes CAIKGERESTDTQYF.

The chain employs TRBV5-6 and TRBJ1-2, with 7 bases fitting TRBD1. V shed 4 bases, J shed 3 bases, and the junction held 12 bases outside the gene matches. CDR1 is SGHDT and CDR2 is YYEEEE in the germline V gene. This CDR3 spans 16 amino acids. The CDR3 sequence: CASSPTGRGSHYGYTF. The CDR3 nucleotides are TGTGCCAGCAGCCCGACAGGGAGAGGGAGCCACTATGGCTACACCTTC.

The chain employs TRBV6-1 and TRBJ2-3, with 7 bases that match TRBD2. Germline V gene lookup returns CDR1 MNHNS and CDR2 SASEGT. J gave up 3 bases and V 0 bases, and 6 bases lay outside the gene matches. This CDR3 is built from 16 residues. This CDR3 is CASSEALGGMTDTQYF. The CDR3 DNA follows: TGTGCCAGCAGTGAAGCGCTCGGGGGGATGACAGATACGCAGTATTTT.

CDR3 loop: CASTESGRGGGTQYF. The CDR3 bases are TGTGCCAGCACCGAGAGCGGGAGAGGAGGGGGTACGCAGTATTTT. The rearrangement uses TRBV5-6 and TRBJ2-3; 8 bases match TRBD2. The CDR3 has 15 amino acids. V shed 6 bases, J shed 8 bases, and the junction held 14 bases outside the gene matches. The germline V gene has CDR1 SGHDT and CDR2 YYEEEE.

In its sample, this clone was seen once. The V gene is TRBV7-3, the J gene TRBJ2-3; 10 bases are shared with TRBD1. The CDR3 spans 17 residues. Unmatched junction bases numbered 3, after V lost 0 bases and J lost 0 bases. From germline, CDR1 is SGHTA and CDR2 FQGTGA. The CDR3 coding sequence is TGTGCCAGCAGCTTAACGGGGGGACAGGGGAGCACAGATACGCAGTATTTT. Translated: CASSLTGGQGSTDTQYF.